The 14 T cell receptor beta chains below all came from one sample that was sequenced in a study of T cells in Graves' hyperthyroidism and ophthalmopathy. RNA transcripts served as the template for amplifying TCR beta CDR3 regions. TCR CDR3 regions were first amplified by RT-PCR with HTBI primers. One entry per CDR3 protein, called by TCRdb with MiXCR from the multiplex PCR reads. Here the sample spans about 740,000 distinct CDR3 sequences, approximately 14% being singletons. The specimen sequenced was blood. The receptors derive from a woman between 18 and 29 years old with Graves' hyperthyroidism.

This chain connects TRBV6-1 to TRBJ1-5; D is ambiguous. Germline CDR1 and CDR2: MNHNS and SASEGT. The CDR3 runs to 16 residues. Trimming shortened V by 7 bases and J by 0 bases, and 16 bases separated the two germline ends. In nucleotides, the CDR3 is TGTGCCAGCAACCAAGGTGGGCTATATAGCAATCAGCCCCAGCATTTT. Protein sequence: CASNQGGLYSNQPQHF.

This clonotype was recorded many times. The chain links TRBV5-1 to TRBJ1-6, with unresolved D. The length of the CDR3 is 14 residues. V shed 0 bases and J shed 7 bases, with 8 bases lying between them. Germline V CDR1 and CDR2: SGHRS, YFSETQ. In nucleotides, the CDR3 is TGCGCCAGCAGCTTGGGGCCCACAAATTCACCCCTCCACTTT. Protein product: CASSLGPTNSPLHF.

The V call is TRBV18, the J call TRBJ2-1, with 8 bases that match TRBD2. This CDR3 is 18 amino acids long. J lost 0 bases, V lost 4 bases, and 11 bases had no gene match. From germline, CDR1 is KGHSH and CDR2 LQKENI. This CDR3 reads CASSRLLAGGSSYNEQFF. The CDR3 coding sequence is TGTGCCAGCTCACGTCTTCTAGCGGGTGGGAGCTCCTACAATGAGCAGTTCTTC. The variable domain in full, with the rest retrieved from reference TRBV18 and TRBJ2-1, is NAGVMQNPRHLVRRRGQEARLRCSPMKGHSHVYWYRQLPEEGLKFMVYLQKENIIDESGMPKERFSAEFPKEGPSILRIQQVVRGDSAAYFCASSRLLAGGSSYNEQFFGPGTRLTVL.

The table lists this clonotype with many counts. The rearrangement links TRBV6-1 to TRBJ2-1; weak D call: TRBD1 (6 bases). This CDR3 is 13 amino acids long. Germline CDR1 MNHNS, CDR2 SASEGT. Trimming shortened V by 5 bases and J by 4 bases, and 9 bases separated the two germline ends. This CDR3 reads CASSKGVYNEQFF. CDR3 nucleotide sequence: TGTGCCAGCAGTAAGGGGGTTTACAATGAGCAGTTCTTC.

This clonotype was picked up many times. V is TRBV20-1 and J is TRBJ1-1; D not certain. V lost 6 bases to trimming and J lost 4 bases, with 12 bases between them. Germline loops: CDR1 DFQATT, CDR2 SNEGSKA (reference sequence). The CDR3 covers 12 residues. The CDR3 here is CSATRTATEAFF. The CDR3 bases are TGCAGTGCCACCCGGACGGCCACTGAAGCTTTCTTT.

This clonotype showed up many times. The rearrangement joins TRBV2 to TRBJ1-6; 8 bases match TRBD1. The CDR3 sequence is 13 residues long. Germline CDR1 and CDR2: SNHLY and FYNNEI. Trimming removed 8 bases from V and 10 bases from J; junction bases left unmatched: 7. CDR3 loop: CASEGQGRSPLHF. The CDR3 DNA reads TGTGCCAGCGAAGGACAGGGCCGGTCACCCCTCCACTTT.

The table lists this clonotype with many counts. The chain joins TRBV3-1 to TRBJ2-7; D gene unclear. Germline lookup yields CDR1 LGHDT and CDR2 YNNKEL (reference sequence). Trimming cost V 0 bases and J 2 bases, with 8 bases left between them. The CDR3 runs to 14 residues. In nucleotides, the CDR3 is TGTGCCAGCAGCCAAGAATTCCTAACCTACGAGCAGTACTTC. As protein: CASSQEFLTYEQYF.

V usage is TRBV27 and J usage is TRBJ1-6; D gene uncertain. CDR1 and CDR2 from the germline V gene are MNHEY and SMNVEV (reference sequence). V was trimmed by 6 bases and J by 1 base, leaving 16 bases between them. CDR3 size: 17 residues. CDR3 sequence reads: CASSPTRTGSYNSPLHF. CDR3 nucleotides: TGTGCCAGCAGCCCAACTCGTACGGGGTCCTATAATTCACCCCTCCACTTT.

Ten or more counts support this clonotype. The V gene is TRBV27, the J gene TRBJ2-1; 13 nucleotides agree with TRBD2. The germline CDR1 and CDR2 sequences are MNHEY and SMNVEV (reference sequence). J gave up 6 bases and V 5 bases, and 4 bases lay outside the gene matches. The CDR3 sequence is 15 residues long. The CDR3 DNA reads as TGTGCCAGCAGTGGGCGGACTAGCGGGAGCAATGAGCAGTTCTTC. Protein product: CASSGRTSGSNEQFF.

This clonotype has a count of ten or more. The chain recombines TRBV2 with TRBJ2-7, with 9 bases aligning to TRBD1. CDR1 and CDR2 from the germline V gene are SNHLY and FYNNEI. J lost 4 bases, V lost 6 bases, and 7 bases had no gene match. This CDR3 has 14 amino acids. The CDR3 is CASSGGTGSYEQYF. In DNA form, the CDR3 reads TGTGCCAGCAGCGGAGGGACAGGGAGTTACGAGCAGTACTTC.

This clonotype was picked up a small number of times. The chain's CDR3 is CASSTAGRGEQFF. In DNA, the CDR3 is TGTGCCAGCAGTACGGCGGGTAGAGGGGAGCAGTTCTTC. The chain combines TRBV12-3 or TRBV12-4 with TRBJ2-1; possibly TRBD2 for D (5 bases). This CDR3 has 13 amino acids. Trimming pared 5 bases from V and 10 bases from J, leaving 15 bases between.

This clonotype was seen a few times. J is TRBJ2-6 and V is TRBV7-3; no clear D gene. The V gene's germline CDR1 is SGHTA and CDR2 FQGTGA. V was trimmed by 4 bases and J by 4 bases, leaving 11 bases between them. The CDR3 has 15 residues. The CDR3 bases are TGTGCCAGCAGCTCTCTGGCGTCGGGGGCCAACGTCCTGACTTTC. Translating gives CASSSLASGANVLTF.

This clonotype was counted a few times. The CDR3 is CAWSARVLNSYEQYF. In DNA form, the CDR3 reads TGTGCCTGGAGTGCTCGGGTTCTCAACTCCTACGAGCAGTACTTC. This chain joins TRBV30 and TRBJ2-7; D not resolved. Trimming removed 1 base from V and 0 bases from J, with 13 bases in between. Germline V gene lookup returns CDR1 GTSNPN and CDR2 SVGIG (reference sequence). The CDR3 contains 15 residues.

This clonotype was picked up a small number of times. This chain joins TRBV6-1 and TRBJ2-7; TRBD1 might be the D (5 bases). From germline, CDR1 is MNHNS and CDR2 SASEGT. This CDR3 has 13 residues. With 10 bases removed from V and 4 bases from J, the gap between germline ends came to 17 bases. The CDR3 reads CATRKDKGYEQYF. The CDR3, as DNA: TGTGCCACCCGAAAGGACAAAGGATACGAGCAGTACTTC.